This T cell receptor beta chain was obtained from a study of cytomegalovirus exposure and HLA in healthy donors. Study in general: There were roughly 110 million unique TCR beta sequences, drawn from roughly 200 million T cells, in an earlier analysis.

Concerning this clone itself: What it binds is unknown.

V was clipped by 3 bases and J by 4 bases, with 12 bases between them. Germline V CDR1 and CDR2: MDHEN, SYDVKM. The CDR3 has 14 amino acids. General study points: CMV serostatus was the sole immune exposure data available. For most TCR sequences rarity was the rule, although some public TCRs occurred in many donors.

The PCR ran on 60 Vbeta and 13 Jbeta primers. Generated by immunoSEQ multiplex PCR, the TCRdb table keeps only in-frame clones and is missing some. The data contain about 120,000 clones, 77% of them singletons. The material sequenced was PBMCs. This TCR derives from a human donor in good health. The rearrangement uses TRBV28 and TRBJ1-1; D gene ambiguous. CDR3 DNA sequence: TGTGCCAGCAGTTTTACGGGTGGGAGCACTGAAGCTTTCTTT. Amino acids: CASSFTGGSTEAFF.